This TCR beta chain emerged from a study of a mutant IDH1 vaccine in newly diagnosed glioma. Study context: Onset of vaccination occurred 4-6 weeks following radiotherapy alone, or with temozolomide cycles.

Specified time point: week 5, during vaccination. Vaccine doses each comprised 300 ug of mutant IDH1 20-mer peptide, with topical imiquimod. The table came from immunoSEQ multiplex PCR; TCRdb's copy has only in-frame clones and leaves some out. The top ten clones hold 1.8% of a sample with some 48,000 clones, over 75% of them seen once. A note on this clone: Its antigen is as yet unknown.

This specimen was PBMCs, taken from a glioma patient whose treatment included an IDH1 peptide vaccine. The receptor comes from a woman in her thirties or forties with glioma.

The chain's CDR3 is CASSLVTGNTGELFF. The CDR3 nucleotides read TGTGCCAGCAGCTTAGTGACAGGGAACACCGGGGAGCTGTTTTTT. The rearrangement links TRBV7-2 to TRBJ2-2, with D tentatively TRBD1 (6 bases). The CDR3 consists of 15 residues. V gave up 1 base and J gave up 1 base, with 7 bases separating them. Germline CDR1 and CDR2: SGHTA and FQGNSA.